Reported below is one T cell receptor (beta chain). The antigen it binds to is not known. No base qualities exist here, and no much larger clone lies one base off it. The twin pairs came from the European Cystic Fibrosis Twin and Sibling Study Cohort, a cohort that recruited patients from over a hundred CF clinics across 14 European countries. Zygosity and CFTR genotype were verified in-house, and zygosity was tested by multiplex PCR of nine short tandem repeat loci. Each twin gave a peripheral blood sample, and clinical parameters were documented on that same day of blood sampling. Genomic DNA was isolated from peripheral blood cells with phenol/chloroform and kept in TE buffer at 4 degrees C. TCR beta CDR3 regions were amplified by multiplex PCR using the immunoSEQ immune profiling system, following the manufacturer's instructions. An Illumina NextSeq system was used to carry out the sequencing. The paper's data handling went like this. The immunoSEQ Analyzer platform handled processing of the sequence data, and clonality was calculated by taking the square root of Simpson's index of productive rearrangements. Similarity in V and J usage was quantified by Jensen-Shannon distance, and CDR3 generation probabilities were calculated with OLGA. The researchers looked up shared CDR3 sequences in the immuneACCESS database (August 2020) and in VDJdb (December 2020). The table was pulled from immuneACCESS by TCRdb, which kept in-frame rearrangements only. Such tables lose some clones; where checked, under half of the loss comes from unresolved V genes, and the rest has no known cause. That table is the source of V, J and clone size, and D and trimming were worked out from the DNA. The sample table holds some 15,000 clones, of which approximately 81% were seen once. The top ten hold approximately 0.99% of the sample.

This specimen comes from a study of monozygotic twins with cystic fibrosis (dated by TCRdb to about 2021). About the study as a whole: Around 3.3 micrograms of fragmented DNA went through approximately 16 PCR cycles to produce barcoded libraries. To gauge how much genetics shapes V and J gene usage, the researchers compared TCR beta repertoires both within and across 16 monozygotic twin pairs who have cystic fibrosis. Made up mostly of children and adolescents, the cohort included ten female and six male twin pairs ranging in age from roughly 2.0 to 40 years, with a median of about 8.6 years. On the day of blood sampling, twins were ranked among 850 to 1,300 cohort participants for weight-for-height and for FEVPerc (FEV1 disease centile). Data for three of the twin pairs had already been reported earlier in a different context. The study at large found these results: Significantly higher nucleotide-identical clonotype sharing was observed within monozygotic CF twin pairs than between unrelated CF individuals (P = 0.000026, Mann-Whitney). Only a small cohort was studied, and no association of shared CDR3 numbers with age, concordance or disease severity was found. Simpson clonality was found to be generally low (median approximately 0.0094), suggesting a naive-dominated repertoire, although higher clonality was observed in the most severely affected patients. V gene usage was most similar to the co-twin in 13 of 16 pairs, and J usage was most similar to the co-twin in 8 of 16 pairs, which suggests genetic constraints.

A distance of 6 bases separates the germline ends of V and J, which lose 6 bases and 0 bases respectively. The CDR3 goes from the cysteine to the phenylalanine over 13 residues. CDR3 DNA is the only sequence kept; it has 39 bases, read in frame from the first base. CDR1 and CDR2, looked up from the germline V gene, are SGHAT and FQNNGV. The chain uses TRBV11-2 and TRBJ1-3; no D segment can be confidently identified. The sample was blood. The receptor's source is a boy aged 5 to 17 with cystic fibrosis. The CDR3 amino acid sequence is: CASRDSSGNTIYF. The DNA sequence follows: TGTGCCAGCAGGGATAGCTCTGGAAACACCATATATTTT.